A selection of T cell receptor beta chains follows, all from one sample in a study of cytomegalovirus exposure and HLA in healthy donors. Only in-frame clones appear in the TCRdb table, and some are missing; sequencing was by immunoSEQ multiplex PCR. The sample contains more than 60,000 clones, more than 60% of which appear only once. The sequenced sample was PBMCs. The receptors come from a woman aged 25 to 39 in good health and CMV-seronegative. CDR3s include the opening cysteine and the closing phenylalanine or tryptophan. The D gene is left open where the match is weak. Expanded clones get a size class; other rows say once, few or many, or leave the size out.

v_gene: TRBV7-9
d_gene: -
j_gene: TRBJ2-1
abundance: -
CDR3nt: TGTTCCAGCAGCTCCGGGACTCGACCGACCTACAATGAGCAGTTCTTC
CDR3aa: CSSSSGTRPTYNEQFF

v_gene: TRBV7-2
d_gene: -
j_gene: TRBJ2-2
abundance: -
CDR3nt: TGTGCCAGCAGCTTCTCCGGAGGCGGGGAGCTGTTTTTT
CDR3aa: CASSFSGGGELFF

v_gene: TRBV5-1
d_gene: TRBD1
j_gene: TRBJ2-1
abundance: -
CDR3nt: TGCGCCAGCAGCTCGCCCGACAGGGGGGGTGGAAATGAGCAGTTCTTC
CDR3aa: CASSSPDRGGGNEQFF

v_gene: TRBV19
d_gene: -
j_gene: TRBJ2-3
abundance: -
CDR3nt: TGTGCCAGTAGTGGGCAGCCATATACGCAGTATTTT
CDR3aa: CASSGQPYTQYF

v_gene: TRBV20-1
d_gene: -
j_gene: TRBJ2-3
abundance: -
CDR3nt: TGCAGTGCTAGCCTGACAGATACGCAGTATTTT
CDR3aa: CSASLTDTQYF

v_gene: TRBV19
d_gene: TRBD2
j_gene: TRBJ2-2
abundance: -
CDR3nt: TGTGCCAGTAGTATAGGTAGCGGGGTGAACACCGGGGAGCTGTTTTTT
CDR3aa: CASSIGSGVNTGELFF

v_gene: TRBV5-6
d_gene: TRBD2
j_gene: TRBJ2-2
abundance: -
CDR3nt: TGTGCCAGCAGCTTACCGGGACTAGTAACCGGGGAGCTGTTTTTT
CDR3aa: CASSLPGLVTGELFF

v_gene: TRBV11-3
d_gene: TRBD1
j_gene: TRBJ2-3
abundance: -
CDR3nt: TGTGCCAGCAGCGGTAGGGGGCTCACAGATACGCAGTATTTT
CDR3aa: CASSGRGLTDTQYF

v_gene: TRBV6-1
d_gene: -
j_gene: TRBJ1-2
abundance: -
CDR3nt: TGTGCCAGCAGTGAAGGAGCGACGTATGGCTACACCTTC
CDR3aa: CASSEGATYGYTF

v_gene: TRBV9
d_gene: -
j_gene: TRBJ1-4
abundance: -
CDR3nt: TGTGCCAGCAGCCCTACGACAGCGGGGTTGGGGGAAAAACTGTTTTTT
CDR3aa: CASSPTTAGLGEKLFF

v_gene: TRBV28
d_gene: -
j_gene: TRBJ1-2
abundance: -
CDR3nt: TGTGCCAGCAGTTTAAGAGGGAACTATGGCTACACCTTC
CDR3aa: CASSLRGNYGYTF

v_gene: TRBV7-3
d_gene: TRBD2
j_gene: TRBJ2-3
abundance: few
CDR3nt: TGTGCCAGCAGCTTAACGTCGGGACTAGCGGGACCTAGCCGGGATACGCAGTATTTT
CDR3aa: CASSLTSGLAGPSRDTQYF

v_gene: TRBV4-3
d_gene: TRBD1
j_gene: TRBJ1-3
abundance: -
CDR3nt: TGCGCCAGCAGCCAAGATGACAGGGGAGTCGGAAACACCATATATTTT
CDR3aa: CASSQDDRGVGNTIYF

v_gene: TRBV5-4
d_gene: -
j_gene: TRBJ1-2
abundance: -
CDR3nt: TGTGCCAGCAGCCAGACAGGCAACTATGGCTACACCTTC
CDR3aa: CASSQTGNYGYTF

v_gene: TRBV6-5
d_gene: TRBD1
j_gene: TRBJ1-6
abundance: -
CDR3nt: TGTGCCAGCAGGCAGGACAGGGGGCTTTCACCCCTCCACTTT
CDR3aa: CASRQDRGLSPLHF

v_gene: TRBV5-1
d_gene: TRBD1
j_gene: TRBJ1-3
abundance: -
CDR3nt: TGCGCCAGCAGCCCCGATGACAGGGTCCGTGGCACCATATATTTT
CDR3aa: CASSPDDRVRGTIYF

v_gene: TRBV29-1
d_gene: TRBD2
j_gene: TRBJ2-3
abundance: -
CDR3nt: TGCAGCGTTGAGCCTATGTTTCGAGCGGGAGCACCAGATACGCAGTATTTT
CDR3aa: CSVEPMFRAGAPDTQYF

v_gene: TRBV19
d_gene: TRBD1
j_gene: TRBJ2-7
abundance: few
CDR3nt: TGTGCCAGTAGTATCCCGACAGGGGGAGCCTTC
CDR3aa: CASSIPTGGAF

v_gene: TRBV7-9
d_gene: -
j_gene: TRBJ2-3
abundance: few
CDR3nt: TGTGCCAGCAGCCCATCGGCTAGCTCCCCAGATACGCAGTATTTT
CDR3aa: CASSPSASSPDTQYF

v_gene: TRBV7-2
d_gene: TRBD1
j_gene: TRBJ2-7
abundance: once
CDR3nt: TGTGCCAGCAGCCCCTGGACAGGGGCCACCAACGAGCAGTACTTC
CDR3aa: CASSPWTGATNEQYF

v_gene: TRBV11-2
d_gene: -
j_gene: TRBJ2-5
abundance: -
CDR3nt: TGTGCCAGCACCCCGAGTGGAGGGGGCATAGAGACCCAGTACTTC
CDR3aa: CASTPSGGGIETQYF

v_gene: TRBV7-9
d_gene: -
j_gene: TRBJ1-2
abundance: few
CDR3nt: TGTGCCAGCAGCCCGGCGGGGATAGGGTTCGATGGCTACACCTTC
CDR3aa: CASSPAGIGFDGYTF

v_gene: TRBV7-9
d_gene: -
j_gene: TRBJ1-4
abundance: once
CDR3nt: TGTGCCAGCAGCTTACGCGGCAGGGAGGATGAAAAACTGTTTTTT
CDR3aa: CASSLRGREDEKLFF

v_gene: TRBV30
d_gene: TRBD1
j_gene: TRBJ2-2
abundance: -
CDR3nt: TGTGCCTGGAGTGCCGGGACAGGGCTCAGGGAGCTGTTTTTT
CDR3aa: CAWSAGTGLRELFF

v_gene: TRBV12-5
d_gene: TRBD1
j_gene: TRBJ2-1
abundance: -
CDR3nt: TGTGCTAGCCGACCTCGCTGGGGACAGACGAACAATGAGCAGTTCTTC
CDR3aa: CASRPRWGQTNNEQFF

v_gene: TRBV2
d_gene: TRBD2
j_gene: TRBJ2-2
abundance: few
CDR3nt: TGTGCCAGCAGATCGCGGGAGGCGAACACCGGGGAGCTGTTTTTT
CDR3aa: CASRSREANTGELFF

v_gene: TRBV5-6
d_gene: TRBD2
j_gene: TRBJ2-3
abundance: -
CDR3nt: TGTGCCAGCAGCTTGCGGCGGGGGGGCCGGGGAGATACGCAGTATTTT
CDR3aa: CASSLRRGGRGDTQYF

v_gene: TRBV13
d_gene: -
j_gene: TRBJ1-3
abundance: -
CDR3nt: TGTGCCAGCAGCTTAAGACAGGCTTTTCACAACACCATATATTTT
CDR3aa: CASSLRQAFHNTIYF

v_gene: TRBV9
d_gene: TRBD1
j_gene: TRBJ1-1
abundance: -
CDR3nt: TGTGCCAGCACCCCAAGAACAGGGGGGACTGAAGCTTTCTTT
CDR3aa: CASTPRTGGTEAFF

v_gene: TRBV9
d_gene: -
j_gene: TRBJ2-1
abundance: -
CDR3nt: TGTGCCAGCAGCCCCGGGACTCTGGGGGGTGAGCAGTTCTTC
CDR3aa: CASSPGTLGGEQFF

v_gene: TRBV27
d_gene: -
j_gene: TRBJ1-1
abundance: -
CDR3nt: TGTGCCAGCAGTTTAATAGGGGGGGGAACTGAAGCTTTCTTT
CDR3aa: CASSLIGGGTEAFF

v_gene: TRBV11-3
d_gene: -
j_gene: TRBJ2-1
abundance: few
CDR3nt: TGTGCCAGCAGCTCCCTAGGGGGGGCTGATGAGCAGTTCTTC
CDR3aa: CASSSLGGADEQFF

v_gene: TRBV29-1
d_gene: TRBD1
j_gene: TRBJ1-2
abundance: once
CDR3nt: TGCAGCGTCATCAAAGGGACAGGGGAGGATGGCTACACCTTC
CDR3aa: CSVIKGTGEDGYTF